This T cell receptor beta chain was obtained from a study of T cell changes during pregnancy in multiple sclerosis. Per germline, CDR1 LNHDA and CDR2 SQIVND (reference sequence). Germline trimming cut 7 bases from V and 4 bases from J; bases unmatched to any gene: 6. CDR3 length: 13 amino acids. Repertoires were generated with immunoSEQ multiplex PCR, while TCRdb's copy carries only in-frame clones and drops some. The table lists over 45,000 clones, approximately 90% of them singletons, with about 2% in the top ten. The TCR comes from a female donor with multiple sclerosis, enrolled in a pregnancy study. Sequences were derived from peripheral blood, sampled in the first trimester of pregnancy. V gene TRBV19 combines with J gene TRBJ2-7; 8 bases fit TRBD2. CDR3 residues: CASKKRGNYEQYF. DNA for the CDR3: TGTGCCAGTAAAAAGCGGGGGAATTACGAGCAGTACTTC. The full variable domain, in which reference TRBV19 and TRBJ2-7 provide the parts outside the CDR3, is DGGITQSPKYLFRKEGQNVTLSCEQNLNHDAMYWYRQDPGQGLRLIYYSQIVNDFQKGDIAEGYSVSREKKESFPLTVTSAQKNPTAFYLCASKKRGNYEQYFGPGTRLTVT.